This TCR beta chain was profiled in a study of a mutant IDH1 vaccine in newly diagnosed glioma. For the study at large: Among treated patients, about 62% were male and around 38% female, and mean age was about 41 years. Earlier therapy was either radiotherapy, temozolomide, or both, and most got both.

Method: immunoSEQ multiplex PCR; TCRdb's copy keeps in-frame clones and lacks some. The data contain 24,000 or so clones, roughly 93% of them seen just once; the ten biggest clones take up approximately 1.2%. On this clone: Its antigen remains unknown.

General study points: With respect to changes in top peripheral T cell clonotypes, pseudoprogression seemed unrelated.

The time point here: baseline, week 1 (first vaccination visit). Stated treatment: pre-vaccination baseline after standard-of-care therapy. Per germline, CDR1 LGHNA and CDR2 YNFKEQ. The CDR3 consists of 18 residues. V was clipped by 0 bases and J by 2 bases, with 18 bases between them. The input for sequencing was PBMCs, taken from a glioma patient treated with radiotherapy, temozolomide or both. This rearrangement joins TRBV4-2 to TRBJ2-3; D uncertain. This receptor was obtained from a man aged 35 to 55 with glioma. Written as DNA, the CDR3 is TGTGCCAGCAGCCAAGAGGTTAATACCGTAGGGTTCACAGATACGCAGTATTTT. This sequence encodes CASSQEVNTVGFTDTQYF.